Sequencing of this T cell receptor beta chain was carried out in a study of regulatory T cells in long-lasting Graves disease. Remarks on this clonotype: Germline is not matched at one junction end, which may reflect a read error.

Through Arm-PCR of CDR3 regions and iRepertoire HTBI primers, TCR beta libraries were built. TCRdb called the multiplex PCR reads again in MiXCR, with one record for every CDR3 protein. The profile shows under 350,000 distinct CDR3 sequences, 22% of them singletons. The time point: persistent/refractory GD, antithyroid drugs over 5 years with positive TRAb. RNA extracted from PBMCs served as the sequencing template. Germline lookup yields CDR1 MDHEN and CDR2 SYDVKM. The CDR3 totals 15 residues. This receptor was obtained from a female donor with Graves disease. The chain joins TRBV28 to TRBJ1-4; D not certain. The material was peripheral blood mononuclear cells (PBMCs), obtained when the disease was refractory, from a patient treated with antithyroid drugs. CDR3: CASSRGRLGSEKLVF. DNA for the CDR3: TGCGCCAGCAGTAGAGGACGCCTTGGAAGTGAGAAACTGGTTTTT. Looking up the rest from reference TRBV28 and TRBJ1-4 gives the full variable domain: DVKVTQSSRYLVKRTGEKVFLECVQDMDHENMFWYRQDPGLGLRLIYFSYDVKMKEKGDIPEGYSVSREKKERFSLILESASTNQTSMYLCASSRGRLGSEKLVFGSGTQLSVL.